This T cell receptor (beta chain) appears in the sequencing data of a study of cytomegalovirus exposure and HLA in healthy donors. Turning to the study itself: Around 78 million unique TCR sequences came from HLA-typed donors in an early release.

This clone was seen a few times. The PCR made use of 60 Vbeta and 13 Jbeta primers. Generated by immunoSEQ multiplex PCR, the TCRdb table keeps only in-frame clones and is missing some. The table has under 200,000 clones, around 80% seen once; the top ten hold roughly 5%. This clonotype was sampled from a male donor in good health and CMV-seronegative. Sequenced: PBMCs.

The CDR3 sequence is CASSRDRAYNEQFF. The CDR3 DNA reads as TGTGCCAGCAGTCGGGACAGGGCCTACAATGAGCAGTTCTTC. The rearrangement uses TRBV2 and TRBJ2-1; 9 bases fit TRBD1. Germline assignment: CDR1 SNHLY and CDR2 FYNNEI. The CDR3 spans 14 residues. V lost 5 bases and J lost 2; bases outside the gene matches: 1.